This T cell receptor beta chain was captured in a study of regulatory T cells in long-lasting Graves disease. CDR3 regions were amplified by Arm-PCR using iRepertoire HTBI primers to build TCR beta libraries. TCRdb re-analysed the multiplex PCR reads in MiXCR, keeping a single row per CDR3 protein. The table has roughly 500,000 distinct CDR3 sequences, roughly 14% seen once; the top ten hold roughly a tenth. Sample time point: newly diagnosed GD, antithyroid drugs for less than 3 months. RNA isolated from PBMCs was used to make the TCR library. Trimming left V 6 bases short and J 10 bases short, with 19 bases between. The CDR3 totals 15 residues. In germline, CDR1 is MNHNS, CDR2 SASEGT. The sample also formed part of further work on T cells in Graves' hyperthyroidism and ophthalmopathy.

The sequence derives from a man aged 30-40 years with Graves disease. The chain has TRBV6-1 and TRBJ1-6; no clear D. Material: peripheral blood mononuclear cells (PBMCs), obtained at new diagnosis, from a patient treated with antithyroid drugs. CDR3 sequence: CASSPPGGSESPLHF. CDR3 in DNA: TGTGCCAGCAGCCCCCCAGGCGGGTCGGAGTCACCCCTCCACTTT.